The next 20 T cell receptor beta chains were all read from a single sample in a study of T cell responses to AZD1222 COVID-19 vaccine. TCRdb's table, derived via immunoSEQ multiplex PCR, lists solely in-frame clones and lacks some. The sample shows approximately 130,000 clones, roughly 93% of them seen only once. This sample comprised peripheral blood, obtained on day 0 of AZD1222 vaccination. The receptors originated from an adult in good health.

V gene TRBV6-5 combines with J gene TRBJ2-1; D possibly uses TRBD1 or TRBD2 (5 bases each). This CDR3 is built from 15 residues. From germline, CDR1 is MNHEY and CDR2 SVGAGI. Trimming pared 6 bases from V and 7 bases from J, leaving 19 bases between. This CDR3 reads CASRNSGRWGNEQFF. CDR3 in DNA: TGTGCCAGCAGAAATTCAGGGAGATGGGGGAATGAGCAGTTCTTC.

This chain joins TRBV6-2 or TRBV6-3 and TRBJ2-7; D not resolved. Trimming cost V 4 bases and J 4 bases, with 11 bases left between them. The CDR3 runs to 13 residues. Per germline, CDR1 MNHEY and CDR2 SVGEGT. CDR3 amino acids: CASSFRLLYEQYF. CDR3 coding DNA: TGTGCCAGCAGTTTCCGACTCTTGTACGAGCAGTACTTC.

In this sample, this clone turned up once. The chain employs TRBV30 and TRBJ2-4, with unresolved D. V was clipped by 1 base and J by 0 bases, with 7 bases between them. In germline, CDR1 is GTSNPN, CDR2 SVGIG (reference sequence). The CDR3 covers 14 residues. This CDR3 reads CAWSEELAKNIQYF. In DNA, the CDR3 is TGTGCCTGGAGTGAGGAACTAGCCAAAAACATTCAGTACTTC. The whole variable domain, remainder taken from reference TRBV30 and TRBJ2-4, is SQTIHQWPATLVQPVGSPLSLECTVEGTSNPNLYWYRQAAGRGLQLLFYSVGIGQISSEVPQNLSASRPQDRQFILSSKKLLLSDSGFYLCAWSEELAKNIQYFGAGTRLSVL.

The chain is built from TRBV18 and TRBJ2-1; D remains unclear. The CDR3 has 16 residues. In germline, CDR1 is KGHSH, CDR2 LQKENI. With 5 bases removed from V and 6 bases from J, the gap between germline ends came to 20 bases. The CDR3 DNA is TGTGCCAGCTCAACCACGTCAAGTTCAGTTCCCAATGAGCAGTTCTTC. It translates to CASSTTSSSVPNEQFF.

The chain is built from TRBV6-5 and TRBJ1-5; D possibly corresponds to TRBD1 (6 bases). V was clipped by 2 bases and J by 5 bases, with 16 bases between them. The germline V gene encodes CDR1 MNHEY and CDR2 SVGAGI. The CDR3 is 16 residues long. The DNA of the CDR3 is TGTGCCAGCAGTTACGTAGGGACACCCATCGATCAGCCCCAGCATTTT. The encoded protein is CASSYVGTPIDQPQHF.

This clone was observed a single time. The V gene is TRBV9, the J gene TRBJ2-5; no definite D call. V lost 0 bases and J 7 bases, leaving 10 bases between the germline ends. Germline V gene data show CDR1 as SGDLS and CDR2 as YYNGEE. The CDR3 runs to 13 residues. CDR3 protein: CASSVADWGTQYF. DNA for the CDR3: TGTGCCAGCAGCGTAGCCGATTGGGGGACCCAGTACTTC.

The J gene is TRBJ2-7, the V gene TRBV29-1; D is uncertain. CDR1 is SQVTM, CDR2 ANQGSEA, per germline. The CDR3 consists of 12 residues. V lost 7 bases and J lost 5, with 15 bases in between. The CDR3 loop reads CSAARSGHEQYF. The CDR3 DNA sequence: TGCAGCGCCGCCAGGTCGGGCCACGAGCAGTACTTC.

The chain recombines TRBV28 with TRBJ2-5, with 10 bases lining up with TRBD1. Trimming removed 6 bases from V and 4 bases from J; junction bases left unmatched: 8. The germline V gene encodes CDR1 MDHEN and CDR2 SYDVKM. The CDR3 consists of 15 residues. CDR3 region: CASSPGQGDVETQYF. CDR3 DNA: TGTGCCAGCAGCCCCGGACAGGGGGACGTAGAGACCCAGTACTTC.

The CDR3 DNA reads TGCGCCAGCAGTGAGTCGTGGGGGGTGAACACTGAAGCTTTCTTT. Translation: CASSESWGVNTEAFF. The genes are TRBV10-2 and TRBJ1-1, with a possible D match to TRBD1 (5 bases). The CDR3 runs to 15 residues. V dropped 0 bases and J dropped 0 bases, with 8 bases sitting between them. Germline assignment: CDR1 WSHSY and CDR2 SAAADI.

The chain is built from TRBV7-2 and TRBJ2-7; 7 positions match TRBD1. The CDR3 extends over 15 amino acids. With V trimmed by 6 bases and J by 0 bases, 8 bases remained unmatched. Germline CDR1 SGHTA, CDR2 FQGNSA. This CDR3 reads CASSVIGQASYEQYF. Here the CDR3 DNA reads TGTGCCAGCAGTGTGATTGGACAGGCCTCCTACGAGCAGTACTTC.

This chain connects TRBV18 to TRBJ2-7; the D is unclear. The germline V gene encodes CDR1 KGHSH and CDR2 LQKENI. Trimming shortened V by 3 bases and J by 1 base, and 10 bases separated the two germline ends. This CDR3 spans 14 amino acids. CDR3 sequence: CASSPITESYEQYF. CDR3 coding DNA: TGTGCCAGCTCACCGATCACGGAATCCTACGAGCAGTACTTC.

This clone was detected only once. This chain uses TRBV9 with TRBJ1-2; the D gene is possibly TRBD1 (6 bases). This CDR3 is built from 15 residues. The ends were cut back, 7 bases at V and 5 bases at J, with 21 bases in the middle. Germline CDR1 is SGDLS and CDR2 is YYNGEE. This CDR3 is CASGLHNGGAYGYTF. In nucleotides, the CDR3 is TGTGCCAGCGGTCTACATAATGGGGGGGCTTATGGCTACACCTTC.

The count of this clone is one. This chain connects TRBV18 to TRBJ2-2; the D is unclear. V was clipped by 4 bases and J by 1 base, with 1 base between them. The CDR3 runs to 12 residues. CDR1 is KGHSH, CDR2 LQKENI, per germline. This CDR3 is CASSLNTGELFF. The CDR3 DNA reads TGTGCCAGCTCACTGAACACCGGGGAGCTGTTTTTT.

The chain is built from TRBV6-5 and TRBJ2-1; D might be TRBD1 or TRBD2, each matching 5 bases. The CDR3 contains 13 residues. V lost 7 bases and J lost 6, with 13 bases in between. Looked up from germline, CDR1 is MNHEY and CDR2 is SVGAGI. The CDR3 bases are TGTGCCAGCACGAGGGGAGAGACCAATGAGCAGTTCTTC. Translating it yields CASTRGETNEQFF.

This CDR3 is CASSLLGAYEQYF. The CDR3, as DNA: TGTGCCAGCAGCTTACTGGGGGCCTACGAGCAGTACTTC. The chain employs TRBV13 and TRBJ2-7, with D perhaps assigned TRBD1 or TRBD2 (5 bases each). V lost 2 bases and J lost 2, with 7 bases in between. The CDR3 is made up of 13 amino acids. Germline V gives CDR1 PRHDT, CDR2 FYEKMQ (reference sequence).

V and J are TRBV28 and TRBJ1-5; D is ambiguous. This CDR3 is 13 amino acids long. The germline CDR1 and CDR2 sequences are MDHEN and SYDVKM. V was shortened by 8 bases and J by 6 bases, with 14 bases between the two germline ends. The chain's CDR3 is CASGLGSSQPQHF. The CDR3 nucleotides read TGTGCCAGCGGGTTAGGCTCTAGTCAGCCCCAGCATTTT.

The CDR3 reads CASSSGISSYNEQFF. In DNA, the CDR3 is TGTGCCAGCAGCTCTGGTATAAGCTCCTACAATGAGCAGTTCTTC. This chain uses TRBV5-8 with TRBJ2-1; D is unclear. CDR1 and CDR2 (germline): SGHTS, YDEGEE. V dropped 3 bases and J dropped 0 bases, with 10 bases sitting between them. The CDR3 contains 15 residues. Full variable domain (rest looked up from reference TRBV5-8 and TRBJ2-1): EAGVTQSPTHLIKTRGQQATLRCSPISGHTSVYWYQQALGLGLQFLLWYDEGEERNRGNFPPRFSGRQFPNYSSELNVNALELEDSALYLCASSSGISSYNEQFFGPGTRLTVL.

The chain joins TRBV18 to TRBJ2-7; 7 bases are shared with TRBD2. The CDR3 covers 15 residues. V lost 1 base to trimming and J lost 0 bases; unmatched junction nucleotides: 3. Looked up from germline, CDR1 is KGHSH and CDR2 is LQKENI. CDR3 DNA sequence: TGTGCCAGCTCACCACGCGGCGGGAGCTCCTACGAGCAGTACTTC. Protein product: CASSPRGGSSYEQYF.

This sequence joins TRBV19 and TRBJ1-3, with no clear D. V was clipped by 4 bases and J by 4 bases, with 11 bases between them. There are 14 residues in the CDR3. Germline V gene sequence: CDR1 LNHDA, CDR2 SQIVND (reference sequence). This CDR3 is CASSRSGIGNTIYF. Here the CDR3 DNA reads TGTGCCAGTAGTAGGTCCGGGATCGGAAACACCATATATTTT.

The chain couples TRBV7-9 to TRBJ2-2; D remains unclear. This CDR3 region has 12 residues. The germline V gene encodes CDR1 SEHNR and CDR2 FQNEAQ (reference sequence). V shed 5 bases and J shed 7 bases, with 8 bases lying between them. The CDR3: CASSPKYGELFF. The CDR3 nucleotides are TGTGCCAGCAGCCCAAAATACGGGGAGCTGTTTTTT.